The 26 T cell receptor beta chains reported below all come from one sample, sequenced in a study of beta chain features in type 1 diabetes. Overall study results and limits: The study found moderately but significantly shorter TCRB CDR3s in all four CD4+ subsets of Type 1 diabetes patients.

Reverse transcribing all isolated RNA meant expressed TCRB transcripts were sequenced. Produced via immunoSEQ multiplex PCR; TCRdb's table is partial and in-frame only. The table has some 660,000 clones, around 15% seen once; the top ten hold approximately 0.042%. These receptors lack a known antigen. Sequencing was carried out using naive CD4+ T cells from blood. These receptors were obtained from a man aged 18 to 29 with type 1 diabetes.

Only a few counts were recorded for this clone. The chain carries TRBV5-1 and TRBJ2-7; 8 bases are shared with TRBD1. V shed 4 bases, J shed 6 bases, and the junction held 3 bases outside the gene matches. The V gene's germline CDR1 is SGHRS and CDR2 YFSETQ. The CDR3 has 12 amino acids. CDR3 sequence: CASSPGQGEQYF. CDR3 nucleotides: TGCGCCAGCAGCCCAGGACAGGGCGAGCAGTACTTC.

This clone occurred a few times. This sequence joins TRBV30 and TRBJ2-7; 12 nucleotides align to TRBD1. This CDR3 is 12 amino acids long. CDR1 is GTSNPN and CDR2 is SVGIG in the germline V gene (reference sequence). V shed 8 bases and J 7 bases; nucleotides not matched to a gene: 6. CDR3 nucleotides: TGTGCCGCGGCGGGACAGGGGGCTGAGCAGTACTTC. Its translation is CAAAGQGAEQYF.

Of note for this clone: The sample has other DNA sequences that encode this CDR3 too. This chain joins TRBV30 and TRBJ1-1, with 7 nucleotides matching TRBD1. Germline CDR1 and CDR2: GTSNPN and SVGIG (reference sequence). V was pared by 2 bases and J by 4 bases, with 4 bases of the junction left unmatched. The CDR3 consists of 13 residues. The CDR3: CAWSLSGGTEAFF. The CDR3 DNA reads TGTGCCTGGAGTCTGTCAGGGGGCACTGAAGCTTTCTTT.

This clone occurred once. This rearrangement joins TRBV6-5 to TRBJ2-3; D is undetermined. Germline CDR1 and CDR2: MNHEY and SVGAGI. The CDR3 covers 14 residues. Trimming pared 5 bases from V and 1 base from J, leaving 10 bases between. For the CDR3, the DNA is TGTGCCAGCAGTCGCGACCCCGGCACAGATACGCAGTATTTT. Encoded protein: CASSRDPGTDTQYF.

The rearrangement links TRBV9 to TRBJ2-1, with TRBD2 matching over 16 bases. Per germline, CDR1 SGDLS and CDR2 YYNGEE. V shed 4 bases and J 1 base; nucleotides not matched to a gene: 8. There are 19 residues in the CDR3. CDR3 sequence reads: CASSPLGTSGGVSYNEQFF. The CDR3 coding sequence is TGTGCCAGCAGCCCCCTGGGGACTAGCGGGGGGGTTTCCTACAATGAGCAGTTCTTC.

This rearrangement joins TRBV11-2 to TRBJ1-5; no clear D gene. The CDR3 consists of 13 residues. Germline V gene data show CDR1 as SGHAT and CDR2 as FQNNGV. Trimming shortened V by 1 base and J by 4 bases, and 5 bases separated the two germline ends. CDR3 coding DNA: TGTGCCAGCAGCTTAGCGGCTAATCAGCCCCAGCATTTT. It codes for CASSLAANQPQHF.

The rearrangement joins TRBV7-8 to TRBJ2-5; D unresolved. V lost 1 base and J 5 bases, leaving 17 bases between the germline ends. The CDR3 is made up of 16 amino acids. Germline CDR1 is SGHVS and CDR2 is FQNEAQ. The DNA for the CDR3 is TGTGCCAGCAGCTTAGAAGGCGGAAATCCCCGGGAGACCCAGTACTTC. Encoded protein: CASSLEGGNPRETQYF. The full variable domain, in which reference TRBV7-8 and TRBJ2-5 provide the parts outside the CDR3, is GAGVSQSPRYKVAKRGQDVALRCDPISGHVSLFWYQQALGQGPEFLTYFQNEAQLDKSGLPSDRFFAERPEGSVSTLKIQRTQQEDSAVYLCASSLEGGNPRETQYFGPGTRLLVL.

In its sample, this clone was seen once. This same CDR3 is encoded by further DNA sequences in the sample. V gene TRBV5-1 combines with J gene TRBJ1-3, with D unclear. Germline CDR1 is SGHRS and CDR2 is YFSETQ. The CDR3 is 15 amino acids. V was clipped by 1 base and J by 0 bases, with 8 bases between them. Here the CDR3 reads CASSLTGDSGNTIYF. CDR3 DNA sequence: TGCGCCAGCAGCTTGACCGGAGACTCTGGAAACACCATATATTTT.

Here the CDR3 reads CARQQGRGINTQYF. As DNA, the CDR3 is TGTGCCAGGCAACAGGGAAGGGGTATCAATACGCAGTATTTT. The chain joins TRBV30 to TRBJ2-3, with TRBD1 as a possible D gene (6 bases). Looked up from germline, CDR1 is GTSNPN and CDR2 is SVGIG (reference sequence). V lost 8 bases, J lost 7 bases, and 22 bases lay in between. The CDR3 is 14 residues long.

The rearrangement uses TRBV6-6 and TRBJ2-3; the match to TRBD2 covers 9 bases. Germline-derived CDR1 and CDR2 are MNHNY and SVGAGI (reference sequence). V lost 6 bases, J lost 6 bases, and 4 bases stayed unmatched. CDR3 length: 13 residues. The CDR3 sequence: CASSPAGGDTQYF. The CDR3 bases are TGTGCCAGCAGCCCCGCGGGGGGGGATACGCAGTATTTT.

Only a few counts were recorded for this clone. The rearrangement uses TRBV7-2 and TRBJ2-1; TRBD2 aligns across 11 bases. With V trimmed by 7 bases and J by 9 bases, 11 bases remained unmatched. This CDR3 region has 15 residues. CDR1 and CDR2 from the germline V gene are SGHTA and FQGNSA. This CDR3 is CASNLLAGVSAEQFF. The CDR3 nucleotides are TGTGCCAGCAATCTACTAGCGGGAGTTTCGGCTGAGCAGTTCTTC.

The CDR3 reads CASSPPSGVAKNIQYF. The CDR3 bases are TGTGCCAGCTCACCACCTTCCGGGGTGGCCAAAAACATTCAGTACTTC. V and J are TRBV18 and TRBJ2-4, with D perhaps TRBD2 (5 bases). V lost 0 bases and J lost 1, with 10 bases in between. This CDR3 is built from 16 residues. Per germline, CDR1 KGHSH and CDR2 LQKENI.

Here the CDR3 DNA reads TGCGCCAGCAGCTTGGGCAGGAACATTCAGTACTTC. It translates to CASSLGRNIQYF. J is TRBJ2-4 and V is TRBV5-1; the D is unclear. This CDR3 is built from 12 residues. The germline gives CDR1 SGHRS, CDR2 YFSETQ. The V end was cut by 0 bases, the J end by 7 bases, with 5 bases between.

The chain employs TRBV9 and TRBJ2-7, with D uncertain. Trimming stripped 0 bases from V and 5 bases from J, with 15 bases between. The CDR3 loop spans 15 amino acids. Germline CDR1 and CDR2: SGDLS and YYNGEE. CDR3 protein: CASSVAPGPADEQYF. Here the CDR3 DNA reads TGTGCCAGCAGCGTAGCACCGGGCCCCGCAGACGAGCAGTACTTC.

This clone has just a few counts. The chain is built from TRBV30 and TRBJ1-1, with D hard to call. V lost 6 bases and J lost 2, with 13 bases in between. Germline V gives CDR1 GTSNPN, CDR2 SVGIG (reference sequence). CDR3 length: 13 residues. CDR3: CACTSLVNTEAFF. CDR3 nucleotides: TGTGCCTGCACCTCCCTCGTTAACACTGAAGCTTTCTTT.

This clone has more than one count but fewer than ten. The chain links TRBV7-9 to TRBJ2-1; D is ambiguous. Germline CDR1 reads SEHNR; CDR2 reads FQNEAQ (reference sequence). The CDR3 totals 15 residues. V lost 1 base, J lost 4 bases, and 11 bases lay in between. DNA for the CDR3: TGTGCCAGCAGCTTAGGCCAGCAAGATTACAATGAGCAGTTCTTC. It encodes CASSLGQQDYNEQFF.

The chain has TRBV2 and TRBJ2-5, with a tentative D call TRBD1 (5 bases). This CDR3 comprises 12 residues. Germline CDR1 and CDR2: SNHLY and FYNNEI. V was shortened by 8 bases and J by 3 bases, with 10 bases between the two germline ends. The DNA of the CDR3 is TGTGCCAGCGGTCGCAGGGAAGAGACCCAGTACTTC. Its translation: CASGRREETQYF. Together with reference TRBV2 and TRBJ2-5, the CDR3 gives the full variable domain: EPEVTQTPSHQVTQMGQEVILRCVPISNHLYFYWYRQILGQKVEFLVSFYNNEISEKSEIFDDQFSVERPDGSNFTLKIRSTKLEDSAMYFCASGRREETQYFGPGTRLLVL.

This clone showed up just a few times. This sequence joins TRBV19 and TRBJ1-2; TRBD1 might be the D (5 bases). This CDR3 has 16 residues. CDR1 is LNHDA and CDR2 is SQIVND in the germline V gene (reference sequence). V was clipped by 7 bases and J by 4 bases, with 22 bases between them. The CDR3 sequence: CASTPLRDSFIYGYTF. CDR3 sequence (DNA): TGTGCCAGTACCCCTCTCCGGGACTCCTTCATCTATGGCTACACCTTC.

The table lists this clone with a few counts. The chain carries TRBV7-2 and TRBJ2-3; no clear D. Germline CDR1 is SGHTA and CDR2 is FQGNSA. The germline V and J ends were trimmed by 6 bases and 7 bases, with 14 bases remaining between them. The CDR3 extends over 13 amino acids. The CDR3 sequence: CASSYVLQNTQYF. The CDR3 nucleotides are TGTGCCAGCAGTTACGTGTTACAGAATACGCAGTATTTT.

This clone was counted a few times. The chain uses TRBV28 and TRBJ1-4; 8 positions match TRBD1. The CDR3 runs 15 residues. Germline CDR1 and CDR2: MDHEN and SYDVKM. V lost 4 bases and J lost 5; bases outside the gene matches: 6. The CDR3 reads CASSSWTGKNEKLFF. CDR3 DNA: TGTGCCAGCAGTTCCTGGACAGGGAAGAATGAAAAACTGTTTTTT.

This chain joins TRBV29-1 and TRBJ1-2; D unclear. Germline CDR1 and CDR2: SQVTM and ANQGSEA. Trimming stripped 1 base from V and 7 bases from J, with 10 bases between. This CDR3 comprises 12 residues. Here the CDR3 reads CSVEVTLGGYTF. The CDR3 DNA sequence: TGCAGCGTTGAAGTCACCCTTGGTGGCTACACCTTC.

This clone was found a few times. The chain uses TRBV19 and TRBJ2-7; TRBD2 might be the D (6 bases). Trimming left V 11 bases short and J 3 bases short, with 14 bases between. This CDR3 has 12 residues. Germline V gene data show CDR1 as LNHDA and CDR2 as SQIVND (reference sequence). The CDR3 here is CAREGRNYEQYF. CDR3 sequence (DNA): TGTGCCCGAGAAGGGAGGAACTACGAGCAGTACTTC.

J is TRBJ2-5 and V is TRBV6-5; TRBD1 agrees at 7 bases. The ends lost 5 bases at V and 4 bases at J; junction bases unmatched: 10. CDR1 and CDR2 (germline): MNHEY, SVGAGI. The CDR3 is 15 amino acids. Here the CDR3 DNA reads TGTGCCAGCAGTCCCCGACAGGGCCTCCGAGAGACCCAGTACTTC. Translation gives CASSPRQGLRETQYF.

The sample holds a few counts of this clone. The V call is TRBV2, the J call TRBJ2-3; D possibly corresponds to TRBD1 (6 bases). CDR3 size: 13 residues. From germline, CDR1 is SNHLY and CDR2 FYNNEI. V lost 1 base and J lost 6, with 8 bases in between. This CDR3 is CASSEVQGDTQYF. In DNA form, the CDR3 reads TGTGCCAGCAGTGAAGTTCAGGGGGATACGCAGTATTTT.

The V gene is TRBV5-4, the J gene TRBJ2-1; TRBD2 matches 8 bases. Germline V gene sequence: CDR1 SGHNT, CDR2 YYREEE (reference sequence). With 4 bases clipped from V and 1 base from J, the junction kept 7 bases outside the gene matches. The length of the CDR3 is 16 residues. CDR3 region: CASSPEVAGSYNEQFF. The CDR3 nucleotides are TGTGCCAGCAGCCCGGAGGTAGCGGGGTCCTACAATGAGCAGTTCTTC.

This chain connects TRBV6-5 to TRBJ2-7, with no clear D. V lost 4 bases and J lost 5, with 12 bases in between. There are 13 residues in the CDR3. Germline CDR1 MNHEY, CDR2 SVGAGI. CDR3 sequence reads: CASSLRYFNEQYF. The CDR3 DNA reads as TGTGCCAGCAGTTTGAGGTACTTTAACGAGCAGTACTTC.